One TCR beta chain is described in this entry. This clone appeared a single time. It has no known antigen specificity. No clone much larger than this one lies a single base away; base qualities are absent. The cohort was made up of around 720 healthy bone marrow donors. Cohort members were all nominally healthy when sampled, although unrecorded immune exposures were likely present. The donor tested CMV seropositive, placing the donor among the roughly 270 seropositive members of the cohort. A peripheral blood sample was collected from each donor, and TCR beta sequencing was performed on peripheral blood mononuclear cells. The Qiagen DNeasy Blood Extraction Kit was used to extract genomic DNA from the blood cell samples. These data come from a study of cytomegalovirus exposure and HLA in healthy donors (dated by TCRdb to about 2017). Some background on the complete study: An earlier analysis of fewer than 750 of the donors reported over 250 Gb of sequence data and 95 million to 120 million unique TCR beta sequences obtained from roughly 180 million T cells. An early release that covered approximately 600 HLA-typed donors contained about 300 gigabases of sequencing data and around 80 million unique TCR sequences. Of the approximately 370 genotyped donors, 65% to 90% were placed in the genetic ancestry cluster associated with self-reported Caucasian donors. The study was designed to test whether signatures of past pathogen exposure could be identified by cataloging public T cell receptors. The study used immunosequencing to profile the T cell repertoires of approximately 690 subjects and linked those repertoires to cytomegalovirus serostatus. A separate validation cohort of roughly 130 different subjects was used in addition to the 666-subject first cohort. High-throughput TCR immunosequencing, statistical association of individual TCRs with disease status, and machine learning were combined to predict cytomegalovirus infection status. A later analysis re-analyzed previously published TCR beta repertoires from several hundred donors and added high-resolution HLA genotyping to study TCR occurrence patterns. Rather than using new phenotypic data, the later analysis identified candidate immune exposures from TCR beta sequences and from how often those sequences occurred across donors. An earlier analysis of 587 of the donors applied high-throughput TCR beta sequencing to assess whether each TCR beta V gene segment acted as functional or pseudogenic. Donor age, sex, ethnicity and CMV serostatus were collected together with the repertoire data. A later genetic analysis took genome-wide SNP genotypes for about three fifths of the roughly 670 donors and used that subset as a discovery cohort. Every repertoire in the discovery cohort had been generated on one and the same sequencing platform. Class I and class II HLA loci were covered by the typing at four-digit resolution. The number of typed donors differed by locus: about 620-630 for A, B, C, DRB1 and DQB1; 522 for DQA1; approximately 600 for DPA1; and some 450 for DPB1. Four or five DR-DQ haplotypes were handled as single units for association and clustering because linkage in the cohort was strong. Among around 400 genotyped donors of the cohort, an average of approximately 200,000 unique TCR beta nucleotide sequences was sequenced per donor, of which approximately 19% were non-productive. The paper's findings and limits, for the study overall: The earlier analysis of 587 of the donors excluded 15 to 20 rarely observed V segments, including chromosome 9 orphons, because counts were too low. Roughly uniform sequencing depth across donors was assumed in presence/absence analyses, although this assumption may not hold. For the cohort, immune exposure information was limited to CMV serostatus. The 87-base-pair reads could not distinguish some IMGT-functional V segments, including TRBV6-2 and TRBV6-3, so those segments were excluded. Most CMV-associated TCR beta chains appeared to be HLA-restricted in a later analysis, and the HLA associations seemed to be driven largely by CMV exposure. According to the authors, the approach could potentially be generalized to other disease states and immunological phenotypes. Because HLA typing was missing for some donors at each locus, association tests included only the typed subset. Linkage disequilibrium might explain the correlated functional status among segregating V segments, but an unknown experimental factor could not be excluded. Strong co-occurrence of HLA alleles, especially DR and DQ, made assigning TCR associations to individual alleles difficult. Most TCR sequences were observed very rarely across donors, whereas some public TCRs were present in many individuals. Only TCR beta chains were sequenced in this cohort, and the absence of alpha or paired-chain data limited detectable features. According to a later genetic analysis, donors in an Asian-associated ancestry cluster had fewer N-insertions in productive TCRs than the approximately 710-donor mean. In a later analysis, HLA-associated TCR beta chains showed more clonal expansion and lower generation probabilities than non-associated chains that were equally common. The classifier was reported to diagnose cytomegalovirus status with high specificity and sensitivity in both the original and validation cohorts. In a later analysis, the rate of TCR association differed among HLA loci, with DRB1 alleles having the most associated TCRs and HLA-C alleles having the fewest. In a later analysis, 15,000 to 20,000 TCR beta sequences were associated with specific HLA alleles at a false discovery rate of 0.05. In a later genetic analysis, a missense DCLRE1C variant was associated with V-gene and J-gene trimming of TCR beta chains, and the association was replicated in an independent cohort. An earlier analysis of around 600 of the donors showed that most TCR beta V segments appeared in productive rearrangements either about 87% or about 30% of the time, which broadly matched IMGT annotations. The study gave a list of around 170 TCR beta chains associated with cytomegalovirus. A cluster of highly shared sequence variants was judged likely to represent a technical artifact of the sequencing pipeline. A later analysis reported that several top co-occurrence clusters appeared linked to parvovirus B19, influenza, CMV and Epstein-Barr virus. In vitro tests confirmed that a few of the cytomegalovirus-associated TCR beta chains recognize cytomegalovirus antigens. A further reported finding was that TCR beta sequences accurately predicted the HLA-A and HLA-B alleles for most subjects in the first cohort.

From cysteine to phenylalanine, the CDR3 is 16 amino acids long. Only CDR3 DNA remains: 48 bases, in frame from the first base. CDR1 and CDR2, per the germline V gene, are ENHRY and SYGVKD. Trimming removed 7 bases from V and 2 bases from J, leaving 18 bases between the germline ends. Libraries were prepared through the immunoSEQ multiplex PCR assay. For the multiplex PCR, a mixture combining 60 forward primers for TCR Vbeta segments and 13 reverse primers for TCR Jbeta segments was used. The CDR3 region of rearranged TCR beta genes was amplified from genomic DNA by a multiplex PCR assay. Amplified TCR beta libraries were sequenced as 87-base-pair reads on the Illumina HiSeq System. The paper's data handling went like this. A later analysis tallied about 77 million unique TCR beta chains across the 600 to 700 repertoires, and around 12 million of those chains were shared by two or more donors. To remove PCR and sequencing errors, raw reads were error-corrected and collapsed into unique sequences using a nearest-neighbor algorithm that merged closely related sequences. Alignment of CDR3 sequences to IMGT reference sequences was used to assign V, D and J gene segments. For a sequence to be retained, a match of at least six nucleotides to both a V gene segment and a J gene segment was required. A rearrangement counted as productive if the CDR3 had no stop codons and remained in frame with V and J, and every other rearrangement counted as non-productive. Following IMGT convention, CDR3 was defined as the stretch from the second conserved V-encoded cysteine to the conserved J-encoded phenylalanine. In an earlier analysis of some 550 of the donors, sequences lacking an unambiguous match to a single V gene segment were excluded. An earlier analysis of some 500 of the donors classified V segments as functional when productive rearrangements were above 56.7% and as segregating when the standard deviation between donors was above 5%. A statistical classification framework was built to diagnose cytomegalovirus status from the catalog of TCR beta chain sequences. In a later analysis, V and J genes were assigned by comparing TCR nucleotide sequences against IMGT/GENE-DB human TR gene sequences. The TCRdist pipeline was used in a later analysis to assign CDR3 sequences and most-parsimonious VDJ recombination scenarios. In a later analysis, every TCR beta chain was defined by the combination of its CDR3 amino acid sequence and its V-gene family, and reads without a unique V-gene family were dropped. As a way to deal with suspected cross-contamination and a sequencing artifact, a later analysis dropped under 600 nucleotide sequences that were highly shared and had low generation probability. In a later analysis, a clonal expansion index was calculated for each public chain from normalized within-repertoire ranks of inferred template counts. A later analysis computed generation probabilities with a VDJ recombination model fitted to out-of-frame rearrangements, and checked the results against IGoR. Hypergeometric tests were used in a later analysis to score TCR-TCR, TCR-HLA and TCR-CMV co-occurrence, with a repertoire-size bias correction applied to the TCR pairs. A later analysis estimated false discovery rates by permuting HLA or CMV assignments 20 times. In a later analysis, co-occurring TCRs were grouped with DBSCAN, and TCRdist sequence similarity was added when clustering was performed within HLA-allele-positive subsets. Co-occurrence clustering excluded repertoires with fewer than 30,000 or more than 120,000 public chains, plus five with anomalous nucleotide sharing. As stored in TCRdb, this immuneACCESS dataset retains in-frame rearrangements with V and J assigned. A fraction of the clones does not appear; measured against another copy, unresolved V genes explain less than half of the discrepancy, and the remainder lacks a known reason. D and trimming come from the DNA, and the V and J calls and clone size come from that table. The sample profile shows about 130,000 clones; roughly two thirds of them were found once. Roughly 1.6% of the sample belongs to the ten largest clones.

This receptor chain uses TRBV10-3 and TRBJ1-3; TRBD1 is a possible D gene, resting on 5 matching bases. The sequence came from a man in his thirties or forties in good health and CMV-seropositive. The specimen was PBMCs. The DNA sequence reads TGTGCCATCACCCGAAGCGTCGACAGCCCTGGAAACACCATATATTTT. Its product reads: CAITRSVDSPGNTIYF.